Sequencing of this T cell receptor (beta chain) was carried out in a study of blood T cell repertoires in COVID-19. About the research overall: The United States, Italy and Spain supplied acute and convalescent COVID-19 samples. In each case, the material was cDNA or gDNA derived from T cells, B-cell-depleted T cells, or PBMCs.

The V end lost 4 bases, the J end lost 0 bases, and 4 bases lay between the germline ends. From germline, CDR1 is MGHDK and CDR2 SYGVNS. This CDR3 region has 12 residues. In the authors' methods: Cell counts per sample came from amplifying reference gene primers. Measured with immunoSEQ multiplex PCR; TCRdb has only the in-frame clones, and not every one. The DNA was the basis for D and trimming; V, J and clone size are from that table. The sample lists about 200,000 clones; nearly 90% were seen once. The receptor was derived from a man aged 55-75 years with active or convalescent COVID-19. The specimen sequenced was peripheral blood. V and J are TRBV25-1 and TRBJ2-7; D not certain. CDR3 DNA: TGTGCCAGCAGTGTCGGCTCCTACGAGCAGTACTTC. It translates to CASSVGSYEQYF.